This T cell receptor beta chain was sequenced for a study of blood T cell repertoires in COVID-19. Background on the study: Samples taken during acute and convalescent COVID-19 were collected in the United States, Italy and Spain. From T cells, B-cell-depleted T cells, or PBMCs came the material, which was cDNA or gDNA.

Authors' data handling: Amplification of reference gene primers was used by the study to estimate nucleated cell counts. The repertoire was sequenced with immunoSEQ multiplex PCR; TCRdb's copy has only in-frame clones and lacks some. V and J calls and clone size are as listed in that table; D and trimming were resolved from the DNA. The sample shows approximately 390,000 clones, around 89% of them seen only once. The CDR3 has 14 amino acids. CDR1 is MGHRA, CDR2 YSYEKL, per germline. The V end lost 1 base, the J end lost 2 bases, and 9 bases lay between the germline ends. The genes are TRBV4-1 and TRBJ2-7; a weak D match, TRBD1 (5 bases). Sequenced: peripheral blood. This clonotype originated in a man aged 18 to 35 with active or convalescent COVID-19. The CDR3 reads CASSQVQGTYEQYF. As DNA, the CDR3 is TGCGCCAGCAGCCAAGTTCAGGGTACCTACGAGCAGTACTTC.